Presented here are 6 T cell receptor beta chains from one specimen sequenced in a study of T-cell memory formation after mild COVID-19. In TCRdb, the 5' RACE reads were re-called with MiXCR into one record per CDR3 protein. The sample shows about 270,000 distinct CDR3 sequences, around 15% of them seen only once. Sequenced: PBMCs or a T cell subset sorted from them (not recorded which). Source of these receptors: a man between 18 and 35 years old who had mild COVID-19 (a few samples of this study predate the infection). Cell type and time point are not known.

There are a few counts of this clonotype. The chain carries TRBV6-5 and TRBJ1-5, with D unclear. The V end was cut by 8 bases, the J end by 0 bases, with 8 bases between. This CDR3 is built from 13 residues. In germline, CDR1 is MNHEY, CDR2 SVGAGI. The CDR3 loop is CASGHRSNQPQHF. CDR3 DNA: TGTGCCAGCGGCCACCGTAGCAATCAGCCCCAGCATTTT.

The rearrangement joins TRBV4-1 to TRBJ1-2; 9 bases line up with TRBD1. CDR1 and CDR2 (germline): MGHRA, YSYEKL. The CDR3 covers 15 residues. J was trimmed by 4 bases and V by 5 bases; bases with no gene match: 8. The chain's CDR3 is CASSAPGQGAYGYTF. The CDR3 nucleotides read TGCGCCAGCAGCGCACCGGGACAGGGAGCCTATGGCTACACCTTC.

This clonotype was detected a few times. This chain joins TRBV7-9 and TRBJ2-3; D might be TRBD2 (5 bases). The V end was cut by 5 bases, the J end by 11 bases, with 14 bases between. CDR1 and CDR2 (germline): SEHNR, FQNEAQ (reference sequence). The CDR3 has 12 residues. Here the CDR3 reads CASSLSGEGQYF. The CDR3 DNA is TGTGCCAGCAGCCTTTCCGGCGAGGGGCAGTATTTT.

The chain employs TRBV12-3 or TRBV12-4 and TRBJ2-3; either TRBD1 or TRBD2 may fit D (6 bases each). The germline V and J ends were trimmed by 5 bases and 9 bases, with 18 bases remaining between them. This CDR3 is built from 14 residues. The CDR3, as DNA: TGTGCCAGCAGTGCCACCTACGGGGGCGGAACGCAGTATTTT. It yields the protein CASSATYGGGTQYF.

J is TRBJ1-1 and V is TRBV6-2 or TRBV6-3, with D possibly matching TRBD1 (6 bases). V lost 6 bases to trimming and J lost 8 bases, with 13 bases between them. CDR3 length equals 12 residues. The V gene's germline CDR1 is MNHEY and CDR2 SVGEGT. CDR3 sequence: CASRTGLNEAFF. CDR3 nucleotide sequence: TGTGCCAGCAGAACAGGGTTAAACGAAGCTTTCTTT.

This clonotype was recorded at least ten times. The chain joins TRBV4-3 to TRBJ2-2, with TRBD1 matching 7 bases. Looked up from germline, CDR1 is LGHNA and CDR2 is YSLEER. The CDR3 extends over 15 amino acids. Losses at the gene ends were 1 base for V and 6 bases for J; bases not matched to a gene: 5. Here the CDR3 DNA reads TGCGCCAGCAGCCAAGCAACGGGACAGCCCGGGGAGCTGTTTTTT. Translated, it gives CASSQATGQPGELFF.